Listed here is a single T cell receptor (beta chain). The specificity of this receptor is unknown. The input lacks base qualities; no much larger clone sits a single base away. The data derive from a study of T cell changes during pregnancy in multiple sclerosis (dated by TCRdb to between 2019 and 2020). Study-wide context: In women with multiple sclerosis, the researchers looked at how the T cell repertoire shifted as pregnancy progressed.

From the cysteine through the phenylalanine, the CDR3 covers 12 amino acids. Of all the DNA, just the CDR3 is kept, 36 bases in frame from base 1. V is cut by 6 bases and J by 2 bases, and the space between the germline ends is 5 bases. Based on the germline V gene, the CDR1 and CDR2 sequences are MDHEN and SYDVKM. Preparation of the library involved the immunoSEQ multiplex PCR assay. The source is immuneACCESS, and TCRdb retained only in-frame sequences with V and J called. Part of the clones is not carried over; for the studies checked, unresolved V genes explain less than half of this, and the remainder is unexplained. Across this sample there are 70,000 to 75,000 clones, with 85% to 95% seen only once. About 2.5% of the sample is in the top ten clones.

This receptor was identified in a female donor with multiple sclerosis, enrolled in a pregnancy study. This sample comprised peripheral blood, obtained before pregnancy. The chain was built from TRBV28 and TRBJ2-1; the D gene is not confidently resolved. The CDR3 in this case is CASSPTYNEQFF. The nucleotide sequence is TGTGCCAGCAGCCCCACCTACAATGAGCAGTTCTTC.